Listed below are T cell receptor beta chains from one sample, sequenced in a study of blood T cell repertoires in COVID-19. Repertoires were generated with immunoSEQ multiplex PCR, while TCRdb's copy carries only in-frame clones and drops some. The sample holds about 260,000 clones, about four fifths seen once. The specimen was peripheral blood. Every receptor here comes from a woman in her thirties or forties who had recovered from COVID-19. Both conserved end residues are part of each CDR3. D genes are given only for firm matches. Clone size is not always given. Where it is, it says once, few, many or a class for expanded clones.

j_gene | d_gene | abundance | v_gene | CDR3aa | CDR3nt
TRBJ2-3 | TRBD2 | . | TRBV3-1/TRBV3-2 | CASSQVSLAGGGSTDTQYF | TGTGCCAGCAGCCAAGTGAGTCTAGCGGGGGGGGGTAGCACAGATACGCAGTATTTT
TRBJ2-5 | . | . | TRBV11-1 | CASSLVRRGAYETQYF | TGTGCCAGCAGCCTAGTTCGCCGGGGGGCGTATGAGACCCAGTACTTC
TRBJ1-5 | . | . | TRBV2 | CASSEHTSIGQPQHF | TGTGCCAGCAGTGAACATACTTCCATCGGTCAGCCCCAGCATTTT
TRBJ1-4 | TRBD1 | . | TRBV5-1 | CASSLPGTANEKLFF | TGCGCCAGCAGCCTGCCCGGGACAGCAAATGAAAAACTGTTTTTT
TRBJ1-2 | . | . | TRBV7-9 | CASSLVDYGYTF | TGTGCCAGCAGCTTAGTCGACTATGGCTACACCTTC
TRBJ1-1 | TRBD1 | . | TRBV11-3 | CASSSNRGFTEAFF | TGTGCCAGCAGCTCGAACAGGGGGTTCACTGAAGCTTTCTTT
TRBJ2-1 | TRBD2 | . | TRBV5-5 | CASTAQGLATLF | TGTGCCAGCACCGCCCAAGGACTAGCGACTCTCTTC
TRBJ2-5 | TRBD1 | . | TRBV11-3 | CASSRTGVVQETQYF | TGTGCCAGCAGTCGGACAGGGGTAGTTCAAGAGACCCAGTACTTC
TRBJ1-1 | . | . | TRBV6-5 | CASTSPVNTEAFF | TGTGCCAGCACCTCCCCCGTGAACACTGAAGCTTTCTTT
TRBJ1-2 | . | . | TRBV7-9 | CASSLDYGYTF | TGTGCCAGCAGCCTCGACTATGGCTACACCTTC
TRBJ1-1 | . | . | TRBV7-2 | CASSQSRGAEAFF | TGTGCCAGCAGCCAGAGTAGGGGCGCTGAAGCTTTCTTT
TRBJ2-3 | . | . | TRBV24-1 | CATGASTDTQYF | TGTGCCACAGGGGCCAGCACAGATACGCAGTATTTT
TRBJ2-5 | TRBD2 | . | TRBV30 | CAWKPDPGLAGGQETQYF | TGTGCCTGGAAACCTGATCCGGGACTAGCGGGGGGGCAAGAGACCCAGTACTTC
TRBJ1-6 | TRBD1 | . | TRBV30 | CAWSLGGLSNNSPLHF | TGTGCCTGGAGCTTAGGGGGCCTGTCGAATAATTCACCCCTCCACTTT
TRBJ2-6 | . | . | TRBV5-1 | CASSLAMGANVLTF | TGCGCCAGCAGCTTGGCTATGGGGGCCAACGTCCTGACTTTC
TRBJ2-5 | TRBD2 | . | TRBV12-5 | CASGLGSIAGAQETQYF | TGTGCTAGTGGTTTGGGATCTATAGCGGGGGCTCAAGAGACCCAGTACTTC
TRBJ1-1 | TRBD1 | . | TRBV25-1 | CASTPGGSYNTEAFF | TGTGCCAGCACCCCAGGGGGTTCTTATAACACTGAAGCTTTCTTT
TRBJ1-5 | TRBD1 | few | TRBV2 | CASSEQGRGFHF | TGTGCCAGCAGTGAACAGGGCAGGGGGTTCCATTTT
TRBJ1-2 | TRBD1 | . | TRBV5-1 | CASSFDRAGGYTF | TGCGCCAGCAGCTTCGACAGGGCCGGGGGCTACACCTTC
TRBJ1-2 | . | . | TRBV6-5 | CASSYGARRGYTF | TGTGCCAGCAGTTACGGAGCTCGGCGTGGCTACACCTTC
TRBJ2-7 | TRBD2 | . | TRBV29-1 | CSVGSGGPYEQYF | TGCAGCGTTGGTAGCGGGGGACCCTACGAGCAGTACTTC
TRBJ2-1 | TRBD1 | . | TRBV14 | CASSPRGPLYNEQFF | TGTGCCAGCAGCCCGAGGGGGCCCCTTTACAATGAGCAGTTCTTC
TRBJ1-2 | . | . | TRBV6-5 | CASVPAGAGYTF | TGTGCCAGCGTACCTGCAGGGGCTGGCTACACCTTC
TRBJ2-7 | TRBD1 | few | TRBV16 | CASSHYRGVYEQYF | TGTGCCAGCAGCCATTACAGGGGTGTTTACGAGCAGTACTTC
TRBJ1-6 | . | . | TRBV6-5 | CASNLGGGGDSPLHF | TGTGCCAGCAACCTCGGTGGGGGCGGTGATTCACCCCTCCACTTT
TRBJ1-2 | TRBD1 | . | TRBV2 | CASSLSWGQGRYGYTF | TGTGCCAGCAGTCTTTCGTGGGGACAGGGTCGCTATGGCTACACCTTC
TRBJ2-1 | . | . | TRBV7-3 | CASSPPGQGGLNEQFF | TGTGCCAGCAGCCCCCCGGGTCAGGGGGGCCTAAATGAGCAGTTCTTC
TRBJ2-1 | . | . | TRBV4-1 | CASSQLNVLTYNEQFF | TGCGCCAGCAGCCAGCTAAATGTTCTAACTTACAATGAGCAGTTCTTC
TRBJ2-5 | . | once | TRBV2 | CAGTYQETQYF | TGTGCCGGGACATACCAAGAGACCCAGTACTTC
TRBJ2-2 | TRBD1 | . | TRBV27 | CATGQGAGELFF | TGTGCCACCGGACAGGGGGCCGGGGAGCTGTTTTTT
TRBJ2-7 | TRBD1 | once | TRBV27 | CASSGQDSYEQYF | TGTGCCAGCAGCGGACAGGACTCCTACGAGCAGTACTTC